This T cell receptor (beta chain) came from a study of beta chain features in type 1 diabetes. The study, taken as a whole, reports: Shorter templates might be favored by PCR, equally in patients and controls. Patients with Type 1 diabetes showed moderately but significantly shorter TCRB CDR3s in all four CD4+ subsets.

Trimming took off 2 bases at V and 0 bases at J, with 8 bases between the two ends. CDR1 is SGHNT and CDR2 is YYREEE in the germline V gene (reference sequence). This CDR3 is 14 amino acids long. As regards this clone: The antigen is undetermined.

Expressed TCRB transcripts were sequenced, since all the RNA that had been isolated was reverse transcribed. Clones were read by immunoSEQ multiplex PCR, and TCRdb kept only the in-frame ones, dropping some. The repertoire holds 160,000 or so clones, roughly 9% seen once, with 0.65% to 0.9% in the top ten. The receptor comes from a woman aged 30 to 39 with type 1 diabetes. Sequencing was performed on central memory CD4+ T cells from blood. The gene calls are TRBV5-4 and TRBJ1-1; D not resolved. The CDR3 region is CASSLSGMNTEAFF. CDR3 bases: TGTGCCAGCAGCTTATCGGGAATGAACACTGAAGCTTTCTTT.